One sample yielded the 11 T cell receptor beta chains listed below, sequenced in a study of identical twins. TCRdb re-derived calls from the 5' RACE reads in MiXCR, one entry per CDR3 protein. This table holds roughly 290,000 distinct CDR3 sequences, roughly 9.8% found once. Another study also made use of these data, one on yellow fever vaccine responses in identical twins.

Sequenced material: CD8+ T cells sorted from blood. Receptors were obtained from a woman aged 18-29 years in good health.

This clonotype appeared a few times. The genes are TRBV28 and TRBJ1-5, with 9 bases fitting TRBD1. V lost 4 bases, J lost 2 bases, and 9 bases stayed unmatched. Germline V CDR1 and CDR2: MDHEN, SYDVKM. The CDR3 is 17 amino acids. The CDR3 loop is CASSSGQGFVGNQPQHF. The CDR3 DNA reads TGTGCCAGCAGTTCGGGACAGGGATTCGTTGGCAATCAGCCCCAGCATTTT.

This chain uses TRBV12-3 or TRBV12-4 with TRBJ2-3; 14 positions agree with TRBD2. The ends lost 11 bases at V and 3 bases at J; junction bases unmatched: 10. This CDR3 has 16 residues. The CDR3 nucleotides are TGTGCCTGCCGGGGACTAGCGGGGGCTGGGACAGATACGCAGTATTTT. Translating it yields CACRGLAGAGTDTQYF.

V is TRBV27 and J is TRBJ1-1; D unresolved. V shed 5 bases and J shed 0 bases, with 7 bases lying between them. The CDR3 consists of 13 residues. The germline V gene has CDR1 MNHEY and CDR2 SMNVEV (reference sequence). Here the CDR3 DNA reads TGTGCCAGCAGTCCTATTATGAACACTGAAGCTTTCTTT. Its translation is CASSPIMNTEAFF.

This clonotype was detected ten times or more. The J gene is TRBJ2-1, the V gene TRBV19; 9 bases match TRBD2. Germline trimming cut 4 bases from V and 5 bases from J; bases unmatched to any gene: 6. Germline lookup yields CDR1 LNHDA and CDR2 SQIVND (reference sequence). This CDR3 has 15 amino acids. The CDR3 loop reads CASSSGTSRNNEQFF. The CDR3 region has the DNA TGTGCCAGTAGTAGCGGGACTAGCAGGAACAATGAGCAGTTCTTC.

This clonotype has just a few counts. The CDR3: CASSSLRDFNEQFF. In nucleotides, the CDR3 is TGTGCCAGCAGCTCTCTCCGGGACTTCAATGAGCAGTTCTTC. V gene TRBV7-9 combines with J gene TRBJ2-1; a weak D match, TRBD2 (6 bases). This CDR3 spans 14 amino acids. V lost 4 bases and J lost 6, with 13 bases in between. Germline values: CDR1 SEHNR, CDR2 FQNEAQ (reference sequence).

The chain has TRBV6-1 and TRBJ2-1; a weak D match, TRBD1 (6 bases). V was clipped by 3 bases and J by 2 bases, with 8 bases between them. The germline V gene has CDR1 MNHNS and CDR2 SASEGT. CDR3 length: 14 amino acids. The CDR3 region is CASSDGTTYNEQFF. The CDR3 DNA reads as TGTGCCAGCAGTGACGGGACAACCTACAATGAGCAGTTCTTC.

The chain links TRBV4-3 to TRBJ1-2; tentative D call: TRBD1 (6 bases). V lost 1 base and J lost 6, with 9 bases in between. The CDR3 spans 13 residues. Germline CDR1 reads LGHNA; CDR2 reads YSLEER. This CDR3 reads CASSQARGDGYTF. CDR3 nucleotide sequence: TGCGCCAGCAGCCAAGCGAGGGGGGATGGCTACACCTTC.

This clonotype was recorded many times. The chain carries TRBV7-8 and TRBJ1-5, with 9 bases aligning to TRBD1. Germline CDR1 is SGHVS and CDR2 is FQNEAQ. This CDR3 has 15 residues. J lost 5 bases, V lost 0 bases, and 2 bases had no gene match. The CDR3 loop reads CASSLAGQGDQPQHF. DNA of the CDR3: TGTGCCAGCAGCTTAGCGGGACAGGGCGATCAGCCCCAGCATTTT.

In its sample, this clonotype was seen a few times. The chain joins TRBV6-2 or TRBV6-3 to TRBJ2-3; D uncertain. The ends were cut back, 4 bases at V and 5 bases at J, with 7 bases in the middle. The CDR3 consists of 12 residues. The V gene's germline CDR1 is MNHEY and CDR2 SVGEGT. CDR3 nucleotide sequence: TGTGCCAGCAGTTTCCTCGTAGATACGCAGTATTTT. Its protein is CASSFLVDTQYF.

Many counts were recorded for this clonotype. The rearrangement links TRBV27 to TRBJ2-7, with unresolved D. V lost 4 bases, J lost 2 bases, and 9 bases lay in between. The CDR3 consists of 13 residues. Per germline, CDR1 MNHEY and CDR2 SMNVEV (reference sequence). CDR3 DNA sequence: TGTGCCAGCAGTTCAGACCCCGCCTACGAGCAGTACTTC. As protein: CASSSDPAYEQYF.

This clonotype was counted only a few times. V and J are TRBV29-1 and TRBJ2-7, with 9 bases that match TRBD1. Germline V lookup: CDR1 SQVTM, CDR2 ANQGSEA. V shed 3 bases and J 6 bases; nucleotides not matched to a gene: 3. The CDR3 spans 12 residues. In DNA, the CDR3 is TGCAGCGTTGAGGGGGACAGGGCCGAGCAGTACTTC. Its translation is CSVEGDRAEQYF.